Below, 16 T cell receptor beta chains from the same sample are listed, as sequenced in a study of T cells after yellow fever vaccination. TCRdb called the 5' RACE reads again in MiXCR, with one record for every CDR3 protein. Of approximately 580,000 distinct CDR3 sequences detected, around 17% appear once; the ten largest clones hold 17%. Sequencing used PBMCs, obtained less than 6 days after the first yellow fever vaccination. The source is a man aged 18 to 35 who received the YFV17D yellow fever vaccine.

This clonotype has just a few counts. The rearrangement uses TRBV29-1 and TRBJ1-3; D not resolved. V lost 5 bases and J 0 bases, leaving 8 bases between the germline ends. Germline values: CDR1 SQVTM, CDR2 ANQGSEA. There are 13 residues in the CDR3. CDR3 sequence reads: CSVNGLSGNTIYF. CDR3 DNA: TGCAGCGTTAATGGACTCTCTGGAAACACCATATATTTT.

Notes on this clonotype: This sequence may be a read error, since a much larger clone differs from it by one base. The CDR3 DNA sequence: TGCGCCAGCAGCGGGATGGATATCAGGGGCTACGAGCAGTACTTC. It translates to CASSGMDIRGYEQYF. V is TRBV5-1 and J is TRBJ2-7; D is perhaps TRBD1 (6 bases). This CDR3 region has 15 residues. In germline, CDR1 is SGHRS, CDR2 YFSETQ. Trimming removed 4 bases from V and 3 bases from J, with 17 bases in between.

This clonotype was observed a few times. The gene calls are TRBV19 and TRBJ2-1; D is unclear. CDR3 size: 14 residues. CDR1 is LNHDA, CDR2 SQIVND, per germline (reference sequence). V was cut by 1 base and J by 4 bases, with 8 bases left in between. The CDR3 nucleotides are TGTGCCAGTAGTATAGTTACCCCTTACAATGAGCAGTTCTTC. Protein sequence: CASSIVTPYNEQFF.

V usage is TRBV6-1 and J usage is TRBJ1-1; D remains unclear. CDR3 length: 19 amino acids. Germline CDR1 and CDR2: MNHNS and SASEGT. Trimming removed 6 bases at V and 1 base at J, with 27 bases between. In DNA, the CDR3 is TGTGCCAGCAGCCTCAGAGGCGGCGGACGGGAAGAACAGAACACTGAAGCTTTCTTT. Its translation: CASSLRGGGREEQNTEAFF.

This clonotype was picked up a small number of times. J is TRBJ2-7 and V is TRBV15, with D unresolved. Germline V CDR1 and CDR2: LNHNV, YYDKDF (reference sequence). There are 15 residues in the CDR3. Trimming stripped 0 bases from V and 5 bases from J, with 14 bases between. Written as DNA, the CDR3 is TGTGCCACCAGCAGAGATCGAATCCTCTGGAACGAGCAGTACTTC. This sequence encodes CATSRDRILWNEQYF.

This clonotype was seen more than once but under ten times. The J gene is TRBJ1-2, the V gene TRBV29-1; a weak D match, TRBD1 (5 bases). Germline CDR1 SQVTM, CDR2 ANQGSEA. V lost 7 bases, J lost 6 bases, and 18 bases lay in between. This CDR3 comprises 13 residues. The CDR3 region is CSALGWGRDGYTF. In nucleotides, the CDR3 is TGCAGCGCCCTCGGGTGGGGCCGAGATGGCTACACCTTC.

The chain has TRBV21-1 and TRBJ2-1; the D segment call TRBD2 is taken from the table without a DNA check. TRBV21-1 is tagged as a pseudogene. The CDR3 is 15 residues long. As DNA, the CDR3 is TGTGCCAGCAGCAAAGTGGAGGGGTCCTACAATGAGCAGTTCTTC. Translating it yields CASSKVEGSYNEQFF.

V and J are TRBV7-8 and TRBJ1-1; D uncertain. The CDR3 is 15 residues long. Trimming left V 5 bases short and J 0 bases short, with 13 bases between. The germline gives CDR1 SGHVS, CDR2 FQNEAQ. The CDR3 DNA is TGTGCCAGCAGCCCGGACGGACTTCTGAACACTGAAGCTTTCTTT. Amino acid sequence: CASSPDGLLNTEAFF.

This clonotype was picked up many times. The V gene is TRBV6-5, the J gene TRBJ2-1; TRBD1 matches 7 bases. Trimming took 4 bases from V and 3 from J; bases not matched to a gene: 6. CDR3 size: 15 residues. CDR1 and CDR2 (germline): MNHEY, SVGAGI. In DNA, the CDR3 is TGTGCCAGCAGTTCGCAGGGGGTGGGCTACAATGAGCAGTTCTTC. Encoded protein: CASSSQGVGYNEQFF.

The CDR3 bases are TGTGCCAGCAGACCCGTCGACAGGGCCTACTACGAGCAGTACTTC. Translation: CASRPVDRAYYEQYF. The chain carries TRBV11-2 and TRBJ2-7; 7 nucleotides match TRBD1. The CDR3 spans 15 residues. Looked up from germline, CDR1 is SGHAT and CDR2 is FQNNGV. Trimming at V came to 6 bases and at J to 3 bases, leaving 11 bases not matched to a gene.

The table lists this clonotype with many counts. This chain uses TRBV5-1 with TRBJ1-6; D not certain. V gave up 0 bases and J gave up 5 bases, with 9 bases separating them. CDR1 is SGHRS, CDR2 YFSETQ, per germline. CDR3 length: 15 amino acids. The CDR3 here is CASSLDRQNNSPLHF. The CDR3 DNA reads TGCGCCAGCAGCTTGGATCGGCAGAATAATTCACCCCTCCACTTT.

This chain joins TRBV5-1 and TRBJ1-4, with TRBD1 identical over 8 bases. The ends lost 4 bases at V and 7 bases at J; junction bases unmatched: 9. CDR1 SGHRS and CDR2 YFSETQ come from the germline V gene. The CDR3 sequence is 15 residues long. The CDR3 reads CASSPDRDSFEKLFF. The CDR3 coding sequence is TGCGCCAGCAGCCCGGACAGGGACAGTTTTGAAAAACTGTTTTTT.

The chain couples TRBV7-7 to TRBJ2-2, with a possible D match to TRBD1 (6 bases). Between the trimmed V and J ends, which lost 1 base and 8 bases, there was a span of 11 bases. CDR3 length: 14 residues. Germline V gives CDR1 SSHAT, CDR2 FNYEAQ (reference sequence). The CDR3 spells CASSLDLGAGELFF. The CDR3 DNA follows: TGTGCCAGCAGCTTAGACCTGGGGGCTGGGGAGCTGTTTTTT.

This clonotype was recorded a few times. V usage is TRBV25-1 and J usage is TRBJ2-1; 7 bases match TRBD2. Germline V lookup: CDR1 MGHDK, CDR2 SYGVNS. The CDR3 contains 15 residues. Trimming cost V 3 bases and J 9 bases; bases outside gene matches: 11. CDR3 DNA: TGTGCCAGCAGTGACCCCCGGGACTATGATATTGAGCAGTTCTTC. It is translated as CASSDPRDYDIEQFF.

This clonotype was recorded a few times. The chain links TRBV6-5 to TRBJ2-7; D is possibly TRBD1 or TRBD2 (5 bases each). Germline CDR1 is MNHEY and CDR2 is SVGAGI. Trimming pared 2 bases from V and 2 bases from J, leaving 16 bases between. The CDR3 extends over 16 amino acids. DNA for the CDR3: TGTGCCAGCAGTTACGGTTGGGGCCGCGGGCCCTACGAGCAGTACTTC. It yields the protein CASSYGWGRGPYEQYF.

This clonotype was recorded a few times. The CDR3 protein is CASSLTGLTKETQYF. CDR3 DNA sequence: TGCGCCAGCAGCCTCACTGGACTTACCAAAGAGACCCAGTACTTC. The V call is TRBV5-1, the J call TRBJ2-5; a possible D gene is TRBD2 (5 bases). This CDR3 has 15 residues. Trimming shortened V by 4 bases and J by 3 bases, and 16 bases separated the two germline ends. The V gene's germline CDR1 is SGHRS and CDR2 YFSETQ.